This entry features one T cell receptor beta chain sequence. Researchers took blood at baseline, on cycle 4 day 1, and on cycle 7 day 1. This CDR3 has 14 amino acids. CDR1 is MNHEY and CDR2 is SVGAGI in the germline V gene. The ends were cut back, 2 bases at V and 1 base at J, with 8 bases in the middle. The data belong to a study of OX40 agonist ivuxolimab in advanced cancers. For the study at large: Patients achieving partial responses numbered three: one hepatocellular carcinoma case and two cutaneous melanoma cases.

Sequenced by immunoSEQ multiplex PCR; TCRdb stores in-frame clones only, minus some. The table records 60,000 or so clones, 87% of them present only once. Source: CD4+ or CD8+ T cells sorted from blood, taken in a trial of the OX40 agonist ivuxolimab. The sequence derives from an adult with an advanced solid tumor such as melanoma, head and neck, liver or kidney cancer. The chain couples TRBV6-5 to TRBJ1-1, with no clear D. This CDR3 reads CASSYGEPNTEAFF. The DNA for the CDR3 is TGTGCCAGCAGTTACGGGGAACCGAACACTGAAGCTTTCTTT.